This T cell receptor (beta chain) was found in a study of T cells in Graves' hyperthyroidism and ophthalmopathy. Points from the study as a whole: Blood held most thyroid clonotypes expanded above 0.001 frequency. A 13 V-J signature model discriminated ophthalmopathy versus stable hyperthyroidism.

Graves' hyperthyroidism was deemed stable given no ophthalmopathy progression within 18 months. Exclusion criteria comprised uncontrolled infection, other autoimmune disease, pregnancy or lactation. For this clonotype: What it binds is not known. This is likely an artifact of a read error, given a far larger clone one base away. The CDR3 ends on some other residue instead of the conserved phenylalanine or tryptophan, so this is likely a read error.

This CDR3 is 14 amino acids long. From germline, CDR1 is MGHDK and CDR2 SYGVNS. V dropped 5 bases and J dropped 4 bases, with 11 bases sitting between them. The CDR3 regions of TCR beta were amplified from RNA transcripts. The HTBI set primed first-round TCR CDR3 RT-PCR. Using its own MiXCR run on the multiplex PCR reads, TCRdb lists one record per CDR3 protein. The sample holds some 510,000 distinct CDR3 sequences, less than 25% seen once. The chain joins TRBV25-1 to TRBJ2-2, with D possibly called TRBD1 or TRBD2 (5 bases each). The specimen was blood. The sequence came from a man younger than 30 with Graves' hyperthyroidism. The CDR3 loop is CASSSGTSTGELFL. In nucleotides, the CDR3 is TGTGCCAGCAGTTCCGGGACCAGCACCGGGGAGCTGTTTTTG.